Listed below are T cell receptor beta chains from one sample, sequenced in a study of cytomegalovirus exposure and HLA in healthy donors. The repertoire was sequenced with immunoSEQ multiplex PCR; TCRdb's copy has only in-frame clones and lacks some. This sample carries 90,000 to 100,000 clones, 65% to 80% of them seen once, and the ten largest clones take approximately 16%. Sequenced: PBMCs. These receptors were collected from a man aged 55-75 years in good health and CMV-seropositive. Each CDR3 is given with its conserved first and last residue. D genes are given only for firm matches. Not every row has a clone size; where given, it reads once, few, many or a size class.

d_call: TRBD2; clone_size: -; cdr3_length: 15; v_call: TRBV29-1; j_call: TRBJ2-1; cdr3_aa: CSVEGRGWSYNEQFF; cdr3_nt: TGCAGCGTTGAAGGGCGGGGGTGGTCCTACAATGAGCAGTTCTTC
d_call: -; clone_size: few; cdr3_length: 12; v_call: TRBV2; j_call: TRBJ2-2; cdr3_aa: CASRGGPGELFF; cdr3_nt: TGTGCCAGCAGGGGGGGGCCAGGGGAGCTGTTTTTT
d_call: TRBD1; clone_size: -; cdr3_length: 13; v_call: TRBV7-2; j_call: TRBJ2-1; cdr3_aa: CASSSTGYNEQFF; cdr3_nt: TGTGCCAGCAGCTCGACAGGGTACAATGAGCAGTTCTTC
d_call: -; clone_size: -; cdr3_length: 14; v_call: TRBV5-1; j_call: TRBJ2-7; cdr3_aa: CASSLVPDSYEQYF; cdr3_nt: TGCGCCAGCAGCTTGGTTCCGGACAGCTACGAGCAGTACTTC
d_call: TRBD1; clone_size: -; cdr3_length: 14; v_call: TRBV12-5; j_call: TRBJ1-2; cdr3_aa: CASGLVPGGYGYTF; cdr3_nt: TGTGCTAGTGGTTTGGTCCCAGGGGGCTATGGCTACACCTTC
d_call: -; clone_size: -; cdr3_length: 13; v_call: TRBV30; j_call: TRBJ1-2; cdr3_aa: CAWSVIQLYGYTF; cdr3_nt: TGTGCCTGGAGTGTAATACAGCTCTATGGCTACACCTTC
d_call: -; clone_size: -; cdr3_length: 11; v_call: TRBV6-1; j_call: TRBJ2-2; cdr3_aa: CASSDIGELFF; cdr3_nt: TGTGCCAGCAGTGACATCGGGGAGCTGTTTTTT
d_call: -; clone_size: -; cdr3_length: 16; v_call: TRBV19; j_call: TRBJ1-3; cdr3_aa: CASSVGVQLLGNTIYF; cdr3_nt: TGTGCCAGTAGCGTGGGAGTTCAACTGCTGGGAAACACCATATATTTT
d_call: TRBD1; clone_size: -; cdr3_length: 15; v_call: TRBV9; j_call: TRBJ1-1; cdr3_aa: CASSTQGWGNTEAFF; cdr3_nt: TGTGCCAGCAGTACACAGGGGTGGGGGAACACTGAAGCTTTCTTT
d_call: -; clone_size: -; cdr3_length: 14; v_call: TRBV18; j_call: TRBJ1-1; cdr3_aa: CASSPNGTPVEAFF; cdr3_nt: TGTGCCAGCTCACCAAATGGCACCCCAGTTGAAGCTTTCTTT
d_call: TRBD2; clone_size: -; cdr3_length: 16; v_call: TRBV5-1; j_call: TRBJ2-2; cdr3_aa: CASSVLAGVNTGELFF; cdr3_nt: TGCGCCAGCAGCGTCCTAGCGGGGGTTAACACCGGGGAGCTGTTTTTT
d_call: TRBD1; clone_size: -; cdr3_length: 14; v_call: TRBV15; j_call: TRBJ2-7; cdr3_aa: CATSRGTGGYEQYF; cdr3_nt: TGTGCCACCAGCAGAGGGACAGGGGGGTACGAGCAGTACTTC
d_call: -; clone_size: -; cdr3_length: 12; v_call: TRBV5-1; j_call: TRBJ2-2; cdr3_aa: CASRANTGELFF; cdr3_nt: TGCGCCAGCAGGGCAAACACCGGGGAGCTGTTTTTT
d_call: TRBD1; clone_size: -; cdr3_length: 15; v_call: TRBV5-4; j_call: TRBJ2-3; cdr3_aa: CASSLRQGASDTQYF; cdr3_nt: TGTGCCAGCAGCTTGAGGCAGGGGGCGTCCGATACGCAGTATTTT
d_call: -; clone_size: -; cdr3_length: 16; v_call: TRBV2; j_call: TRBJ2-3; cdr3_aa: CASSAGGQRGTDTQYF; cdr3_nt: TGTGCCAGCAGTGCAGGAGGACAGAGGGGCACAGATACGCAGTATTTT
d_call: TRBD2; clone_size: -; cdr3_length: 14; v_call: TRBV6-6; j_call: TRBJ2-2; cdr3_aa: CASSRLASTGELFF; cdr3_nt: TGTGCCAGCAGTCGACTAGCGAGCACCGGGGAGCTGTTTTTT
d_call: -; clone_size: once; cdr3_length: 13; v_call: TRBV6-6; j_call: TRBJ2-2; cdr3_aa: CASSGTNTGELFF; cdr3_nt: TGTGCCAGCAGCGGGACAAACACCGGGGAGCTGTTTTTT
d_call: TRBD2; clone_size: -; cdr3_length: 14; v_call: TRBV5-6; j_call: TRBJ2-7; cdr3_aa: CASSSGLDPYEQYF; cdr3_nt: TGTGCCAGCAGCTCCGGACTAGATCCCTACGAGCAGTACTTC
d_call: TRBD1; clone_size: -; cdr3_length: 16; v_call: TRBV9; j_call: TRBJ2-3; cdr3_aa: CASSVDWDRGEGTQYF; cdr3_nt: TGTGCCAGCAGCGTAGATTGGGACAGGGGCGAGGGGACGCAGTATTTT
d_call: -; clone_size: once; cdr3_length: 11; v_call: TRBV20-1; j_call: TRBJ1-4; cdr3_aa: CSAILNEKLFF; cdr3_nt: TGCAGTGCTATCCTTAATGAAAAACTGTTTTTT
d_call: TRBD1; clone_size: -; cdr3_length: 16; v_call: TRBV25-1; j_call: TRBJ2-7; cdr3_aa: CAGTKEVGTGAYEQYF; cdr3_nt: TGTGCCGGCACCAAAGAGGTTGGGACAGGGGCCTACGAGCAGTACTTC
d_call: TRBD1; clone_size: -; cdr3_length: 16; v_call: TRBV18; j_call: TRBJ2-2; cdr3_aa: CASSLVQGVNTGELFF; cdr3_nt: TGTGCCAGCTCACTCGTACAGGGGGTGAACACCGGGGAGCTGTTTTTT
d_call: TRBD1; clone_size: few; cdr3_length: 15; v_call: TRBV4-1; j_call: TRBJ1-5; cdr3_aa: CASSRWTGEGQPQHF; cdr3_nt: TGCGCCAGCAGCCGGTGGACAGGGGAGGGACAGCCCCAGCATTTT
d_call: TRBD1; clone_size: -; cdr3_length: 15; v_call: TRBV6-1; j_call: TRBJ1-3; cdr3_aa: CASSLTGVSGNTIYF; cdr3_nt: TGTGCCAGCAGTCTGACAGGGGTGTCTGGAAACACCATATATTTT
d_call: TRBD2; clone_size: -; cdr3_length: 18; v_call: TRBV18; j_call: TRBJ2-7; cdr3_aa: CASSPQMATTSGTYEQYF; cdr3_nt: TGTGCCAGCTCACCCCAAATGGCAACCACTAGCGGGACCTACGAGCAGTACTTC
d_call: -; clone_size: -; cdr3_length: 13; v_call: TRBV27; j_call: TRBJ2-5; cdr3_aa: CASSSGPQGTQYF; cdr3_nt: TGTGCCAGCAGCTCTGGCCCTCAGGGGACCCAGTACTTC
d_call: -; clone_size: -; cdr3_length: 14; v_call: TRBV27; j_call: TRBJ2-3; cdr3_aa: CASSARLGTDTQYF; cdr3_nt: TGTGCCAGCAGTGCGCGACTAGGAACAGATACGCAGTATTTT
d_call: -; clone_size: once; cdr3_length: 11; v_call: TRBV19; j_call: TRBJ1-1; cdr3_aa: CASSMAAEAFF; cdr3_nt: TGTGCCAGTAGTATGGCGGCCGAAGCTTTCTTT
d_call: -; clone_size: -; cdr3_length: 17; v_call: TRBV28; j_call: TRBJ2-2; cdr3_aa: CASSFPRTPSGTGELFF; cdr3_nt: TGTGCCAGCAGTTTCCCGAGGACACCCTCAGGAACCGGGGAGCTGTTTTTT
d_call: -; clone_size: few; cdr3_length: 13; v_call: TRBV5-1; j_call: TRBJ2-5; cdr3_aa: CASSVTGQETQYF; cdr3_nt: TGCGCCAGCAGCGTGACAGGCCAAGAGACCCAGTACTTC
d_call: -; clone_size: -; cdr3_length: 12; v_call: TRBV19; j_call: TRBJ2-2; cdr3_aa: CASKSGAGELFF; cdr3_nt: TGTGCCAGTAAATCCGGGGCCGGGGAGCTGTTTTTT
d_call: TRBD2; clone_size: -; cdr3_length: 14; v_call: TRBV4-2; j_call: TRBJ2-5; cdr3_aa: CASSRGTSGETQYF; cdr3_nt: TGTGCCAGCAGCCGAGGGACTAGCGGAGAGACCCAGTACTTC
d_call: TRBD2; clone_size: -; cdr3_length: 14; v_call: TRBV18; j_call: TRBJ2-5; cdr3_aa: CASSPGGGQETQYF; cdr3_nt: TGTGCCAGCTCACCAGGGGGGGGCCAAGAGACCCAGTACTTC
d_call: -; clone_size: -; cdr3_length: 12; v_call: TRBV30; j_call: TRBJ2-2; cdr3_aa: CAWNWGPGELFF; cdr3_nt: TGTGCCTGGAACTGGGGGCCCGGGGAGCTGTTTTTT
d_call: TRBD1; clone_size: few; cdr3_length: 14; v_call: TRBV7-3; j_call: TRBJ2-1; cdr3_aa: CASSLTGRDSEQFF; cdr3_nt: TGTGCCAGCAGCTTAACGGGAAGGGACAGTGAGCAGTTCTTC
d_call: TRBD2; clone_size: -; cdr3_length: 18; v_call: TRBV29-1; j_call: TRBJ2-3; cdr3_aa: CSVDARPTSGRGTDTQYF; cdr3_nt: TGCAGCGTAGACGCTAGGCCTACTAGCGGGAGAGGCACAGATACGCAGTATTTT
d_call: TRBD1; clone_size: -; cdr3_length: 15; v_call: TRBV7-9; j_call: TRBJ2-3; cdr3_aa: CASSPTGVGTDTQYF; cdr3_nt: TGTGCCAGCAGCCCAACAGGGGTTGGTACAGATACGCAGTATTTT